The 8 T cell receptor beta chains presented below share a single source sample, sequenced in a study of Graves' ophthalmopathy and Graves' hyperthyroidism. Scientists amplified the TCR beta CDR3 regions from RNA transcripts. Second-round multiplex PCR followed a first-round RT-PCR using HTBI primers. TCRdb passed the multiplex PCR reads through MiXCR, listing each CDR3 protein once. This table holds about 550,000 distinct CDR3 sequences, about 40% found once. Specimen: peripheral blood or thyroid tissue (not recorded which). The receptors stem from an adult man with Graves' hyperthyroidism.

The chain combines TRBV7-3 with TRBJ1-4; 9 bases are a match to TRBD1. J lost 3 bases, V lost 5 bases, and 19 bases had no gene match. CDR3 length equals 20 residues. In germline, CDR1 is SGHTA, CDR2 FQGTGA. The CDR3 here is CASSQADRGKSGKANEKLFF. The DNA of the CDR3 is TGTGCCAGCAGCCAAGCGGACAGGGGAAAGTCGGGAAAGGCTAATGAAAAACTGTTTTTT.

V gene TRBV20-1 combines with J gene TRBJ1-5; 12 bases are shared with TRBD1. The V and J ends lost 5 bases and 2 bases, in that order; junction bases with no gene match: 7. The CDR3 contains 16 residues. Germline CDR1 DFQATT, CDR2 SNEGSKA (reference sequence). CDR3 sequence: CSAWDRGRGGNQPQHF. The DNA of the CDR3 is TGCAGTGCTTGGGACAGGGGGCGCGGTGGCAATCAGCCCCAGCATTTT.

This clonotype was detected only once. CDR3 loop: CASSGGLGMPEQYF. In DNA form, the CDR3 reads TGTGCCAGCAGTGGCGGACTAGGGATGCCCGAGCAGTACTTC. This chain joins TRBV6-6 and TRBJ2-7; 7 positions match TRBD2. This CDR3 spans 14 amino acids. Germline V lookup: CDR1 MNHNY, CDR2 SVGAGI (reference sequence). Germline trimming cut 5 bases from V and 6 bases from J; bases unmatched to any gene: 10.

Many counts were recorded for this clonotype. J is TRBJ1-6 and V is TRBV5-6; D gene ambiguous. This CDR3 comprises 11 residues. Germline CDR1 SGHDT, CDR2 YYEEEE. V was pared by 4 bases and J by 10 bases, with 6 bases between. CDR3 sequence reads: CASSRRSPLHF. The CDR3 bases are TGTGCCAGCAGCCGCCGGTCACCCCTCCACTTT.

This clonotype was picked up many times. This rearrangement joins TRBV11-3 to TRBJ2-7, with TRBD2 matching 7 bases. Germline V gives CDR1 SGHNT, CDR2 YENEEA. This CDR3 is 13 amino acids long. Germline trimming cut 5 bases from V and 4 bases from J; bases unmatched to any gene: 5. The CDR3 sequence: CASSAGTKYEQYF. The CDR3 DNA follows: TGTGCCAGCAGCGCCGGGACTAAGTACGAGCAGTACTTC.

This clonotype was seen a few times. The chain uses TRBV2 and TRBJ1-4; D unclear. The V end lost 7 bases, the J end lost 8 bases, and 20 bases lay between the germline ends. The CDR3 contains 15 residues. Germline V lookup: CDR1 SNHLY, CDR2 FYNNEI. CDR3 DNA: TGTGCCAGCAATAGAGGTGGGAGGACTGAAGAAAAACTGTTTTTT. Translated, it gives CASNRGGRTEEKLFF.

In its sample, this clonotype was seen a few times. The genes are TRBV7-9 and TRBJ2-3; 9 positions match TRBD1. CDR1 SEHNR and CDR2 FQNEAQ come from the germline V gene (reference sequence). This CDR3 has 13 residues. Unmatched junction bases numbered 4, after V lost 5 bases and J lost 7 bases. CDR3 residues: CASSEGTGYTQYF. In nucleotides, the CDR3 is TGTGCCAGCAGCGAAGGGACAGGGTATACGCAGTATTTT.

This clonotype was seen more than once but under ten times. This chain links TRBV12-3 or TRBV12-4 with TRBJ1-5; D gene unclear. Trimming took 0 bases from V and 2 from J, leaving 11 bases between them. This CDR3 has 16 amino acids. The CDR3 coding sequence is TGTGCCAGCAGTTTAGCGGCCGGGAATGGCAATCAGCCCCAGCATTTT. Protein: CASSLAAGNGNQPQHF.